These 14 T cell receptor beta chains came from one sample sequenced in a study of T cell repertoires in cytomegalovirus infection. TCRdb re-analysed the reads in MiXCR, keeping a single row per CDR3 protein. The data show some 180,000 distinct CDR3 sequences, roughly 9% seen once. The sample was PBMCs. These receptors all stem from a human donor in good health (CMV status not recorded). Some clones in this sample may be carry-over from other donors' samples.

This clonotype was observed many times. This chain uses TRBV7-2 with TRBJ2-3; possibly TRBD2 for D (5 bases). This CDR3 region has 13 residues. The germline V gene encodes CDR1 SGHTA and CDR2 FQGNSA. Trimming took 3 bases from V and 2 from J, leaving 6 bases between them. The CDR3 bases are TGTGCCAGCAGCTTCGGGGTCACAGATACGCAGTATTTT. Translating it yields CASSFGVTDTQYF.

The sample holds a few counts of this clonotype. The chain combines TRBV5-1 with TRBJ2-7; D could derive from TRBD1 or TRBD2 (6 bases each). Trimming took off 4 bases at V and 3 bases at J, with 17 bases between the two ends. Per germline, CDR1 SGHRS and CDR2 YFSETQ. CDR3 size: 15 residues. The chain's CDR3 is CASSRLEGGGYEQYF. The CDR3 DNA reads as TGCGCCAGCAGCCGCCTCGAGGGGGGCGGCTACGAGCAGTACTTC.

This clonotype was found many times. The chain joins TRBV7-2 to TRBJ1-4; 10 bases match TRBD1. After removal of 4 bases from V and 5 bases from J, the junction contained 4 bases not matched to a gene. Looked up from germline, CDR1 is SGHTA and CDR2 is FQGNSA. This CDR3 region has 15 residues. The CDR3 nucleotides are TGTGCCAGCAGCTCCGACAGGGGGCGAAATGAAAAACTGTTTTTT. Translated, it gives CASSSDRGRNEKLFF.

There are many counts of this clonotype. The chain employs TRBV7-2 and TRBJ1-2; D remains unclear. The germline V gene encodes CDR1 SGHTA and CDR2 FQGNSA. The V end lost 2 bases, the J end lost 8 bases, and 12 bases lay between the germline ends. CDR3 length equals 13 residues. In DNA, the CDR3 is TGTGCCAGCAGCTTAAGGGATCACCGCGGCTACACCTTC. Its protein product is CASSLRDHRGYTF.

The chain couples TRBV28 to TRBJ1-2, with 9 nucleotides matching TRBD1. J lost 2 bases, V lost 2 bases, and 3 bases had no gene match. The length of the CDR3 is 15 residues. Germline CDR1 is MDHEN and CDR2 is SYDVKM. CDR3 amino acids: CASSLTGTGNYGYTF. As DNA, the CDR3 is TGTGCCAGCAGTTTAACCGGGACAGGGAACTATGGCTACACCTTC.

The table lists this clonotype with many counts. This chain's CDR3 is CASSSLAGGFGYNEQFF. DNA of the CDR3: TGTGCCAGCAGCTCCCTAGCGGGAGGGTTTGGTTACAATGAGCAGTTCTTC. This sequence joins TRBV11-3 and TRBJ2-1; 12 bases align to TRBD2. Trimming at V came to 4 bases and at J to 4 bases, leaving 8 bases not matched to a gene. CDR3 size: 17 residues. Germline V CDR1 and CDR2: SGHNT, YENEEA.

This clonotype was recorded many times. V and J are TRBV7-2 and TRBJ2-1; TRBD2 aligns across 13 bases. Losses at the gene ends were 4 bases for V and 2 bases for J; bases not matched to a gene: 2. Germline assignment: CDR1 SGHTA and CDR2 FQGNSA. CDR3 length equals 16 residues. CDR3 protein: CASSWTSGGPYNEQFF. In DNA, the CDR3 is TGTGCCAGCAGCTGGACTAGCGGGGGCCCCTACAATGAGCAGTTCTTC.

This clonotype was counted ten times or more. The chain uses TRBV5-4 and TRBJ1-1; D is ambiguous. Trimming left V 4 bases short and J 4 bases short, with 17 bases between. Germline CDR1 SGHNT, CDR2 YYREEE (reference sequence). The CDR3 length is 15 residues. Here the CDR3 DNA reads TGTGCCAGCAGCCAACCGACGGGGAAAGTCACTGAAGCTTTCTTT. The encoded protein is CASSQPTGKVTEAFF.

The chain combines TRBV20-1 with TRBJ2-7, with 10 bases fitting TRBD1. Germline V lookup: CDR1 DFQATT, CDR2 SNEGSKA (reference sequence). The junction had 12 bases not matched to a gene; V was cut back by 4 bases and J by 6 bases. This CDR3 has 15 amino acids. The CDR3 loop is CSANDGDRGRSEQYF. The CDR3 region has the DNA TGCAGTGCTAATGATGGGGACAGGGGTAGAAGCGAGCAGTACTTC.

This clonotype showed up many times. CDR3 protein: CASSIGGDSNEQFF. The CDR3 DNA follows: TGTGCCAGTAGTATAGGGGGCGATTCCAATGAGCAGTTCTTC. The chain couples TRBV19 to TRBJ2-1, with a weak D call TRBD1 (5 bases). Per the germline V gene, CDR1 is LNHDA and CDR2 is SQIVND (reference sequence). This CDR3 is built from 14 residues. Trimming cost V 1 base and J 6 bases, with 10 bases left between them. Together with reference TRBV19 and TRBJ2-1, the CDR3 gives the full variable domain: DGGITQSPKYLFRKEGQNVTLSCEQNLNHDAMYWYRQDPGQGLRLIYYSQIVNDFQKGDIAEGYSVSREKKESFPLTVTSAQKNPTAFYLCASSIGGDSNEQFFGPGTRLTVL.

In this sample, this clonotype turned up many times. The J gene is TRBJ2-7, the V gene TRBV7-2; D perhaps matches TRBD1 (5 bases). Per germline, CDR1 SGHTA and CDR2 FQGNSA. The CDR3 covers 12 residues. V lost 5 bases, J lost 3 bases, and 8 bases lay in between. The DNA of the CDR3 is TGTGCCAGCAGCCATGACAGCTACGAGCAGTACTTC. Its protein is CASSHDSYEQYF.

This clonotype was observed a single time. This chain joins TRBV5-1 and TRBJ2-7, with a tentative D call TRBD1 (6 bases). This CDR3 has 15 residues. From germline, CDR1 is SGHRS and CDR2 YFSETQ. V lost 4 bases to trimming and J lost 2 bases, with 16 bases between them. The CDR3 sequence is CASSAGTSAAYEQYF. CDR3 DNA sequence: TGCGCCAGCAGCGCCGGGACATCCGCGGCCTACGAGCAGTACTTC.

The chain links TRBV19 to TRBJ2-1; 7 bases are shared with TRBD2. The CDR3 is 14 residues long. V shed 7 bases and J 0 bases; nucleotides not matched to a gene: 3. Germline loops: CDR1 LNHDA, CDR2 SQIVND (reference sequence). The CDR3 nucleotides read TGTGCCAGTACTAGCGGAAGCTCCTACAATGAGCAGTTCTTC. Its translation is CASTSGSSYNEQFF.

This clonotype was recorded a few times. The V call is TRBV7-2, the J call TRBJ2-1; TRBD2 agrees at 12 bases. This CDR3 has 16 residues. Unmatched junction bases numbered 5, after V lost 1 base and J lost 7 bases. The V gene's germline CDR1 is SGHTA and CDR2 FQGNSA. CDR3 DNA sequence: TGTGCCAGCAGCTTAGGAGGACTAGCGGGGTGGAATGAGCAGTTCTTC. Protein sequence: CASSLGGLAGWNEQFF.